This T cell receptor beta chain comes out of a study of blood T cell repertoires in COVID-19. The CDR3 loop spans 15 amino acids. Trimming removed 2 bases at V and 1 base at J, with 11 bases between. CDR1 and CDR2 from the germline V gene are MNHEY and SVGAGI. TCRdb's copy holds only in-frame clones and misses some; the assay was immunoSEQ multiplex PCR. The table has over 150,000 clones, 70% to 85% seen once. The receptor's source is a woman aged 60-75 years with acute or convalescent COVID-19. The chain links TRBV6-5 to TRBJ2-5; maybe TRBD2 (6 bases). Source material: peripheral blood. For the CDR3, the DNA is TGTGCCAGCAGTTACGGCGGGGCCAGCCAAGAGACCCAGTACTTC. Protein product: CASSYGGASQETQYF.